This TCR beta chain was identified in a study of lymphopenia after photon versus proton radiotherapy. This clone occurred a few times. V gave up 3 bases and J gave up 4 bases, with 9 bases separating them. The CDR3 has 13 residues. The germline CDR1 and CDR2 sequences are SEHNR and FQNEAQ (reference sequence). This table comes from immunoSEQ multiplex PCR, and its TCRdb copy is limited to in-frame clones, with some not included. The sample carries about 29,000 clones, over 80% recorded once. This TCR was recovered from a woman in her sixties with cholangiocarcinoma. Some clones in this sample may be carry-over from other donors' samples. The chain uses TRBV7-9 and TRBJ1-2; D might be TRBD1 (5 bases). Sequencing was performed on peripheral blood, taken from a patient treated with proton-based radiotherapy. The CDR3 nucleotides are TGTGCCAGCAGCTTCGGGGGTAGCTATGGCTACACCTTC. This translates into CASSFGGSYGYTF.